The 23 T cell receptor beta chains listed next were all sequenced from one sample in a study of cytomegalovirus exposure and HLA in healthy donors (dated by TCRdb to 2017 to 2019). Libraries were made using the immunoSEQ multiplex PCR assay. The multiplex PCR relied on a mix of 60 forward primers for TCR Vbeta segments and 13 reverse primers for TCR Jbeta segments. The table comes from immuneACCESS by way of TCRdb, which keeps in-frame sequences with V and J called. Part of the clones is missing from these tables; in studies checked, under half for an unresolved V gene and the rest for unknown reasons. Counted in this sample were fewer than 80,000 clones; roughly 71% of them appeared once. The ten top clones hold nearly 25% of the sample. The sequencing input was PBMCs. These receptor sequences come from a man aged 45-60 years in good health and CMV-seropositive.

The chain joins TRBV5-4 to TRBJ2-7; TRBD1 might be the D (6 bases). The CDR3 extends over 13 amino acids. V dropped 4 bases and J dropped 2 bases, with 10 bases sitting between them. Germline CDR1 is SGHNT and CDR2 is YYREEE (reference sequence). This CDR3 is CASSLGTPYEQYF. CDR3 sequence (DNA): TGTGCCAGCAGCCTCGGGACACCCTACGAGCAGTACTTC.

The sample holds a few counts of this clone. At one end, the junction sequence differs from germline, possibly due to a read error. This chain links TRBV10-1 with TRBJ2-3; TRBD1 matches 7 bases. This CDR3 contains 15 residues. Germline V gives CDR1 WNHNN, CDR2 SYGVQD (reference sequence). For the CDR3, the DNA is TGCGCCAGCAGTGAGTCGACGGGGTCTGTAGGGACAGCCCATTTT. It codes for CASSESTGSVGTAHF.

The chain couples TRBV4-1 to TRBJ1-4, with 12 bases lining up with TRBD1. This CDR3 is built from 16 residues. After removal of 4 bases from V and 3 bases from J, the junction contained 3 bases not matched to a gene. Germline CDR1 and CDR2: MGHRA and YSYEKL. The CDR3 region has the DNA TGCGCCAGCAGCCGGGGACAGGGGGCACCTAATGAAAAACTGTTTTTT. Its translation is CASSRGQGAPNEKLFF.

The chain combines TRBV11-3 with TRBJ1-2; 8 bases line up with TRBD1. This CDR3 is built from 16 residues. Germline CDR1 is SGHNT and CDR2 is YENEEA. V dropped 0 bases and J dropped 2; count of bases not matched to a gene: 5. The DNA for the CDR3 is TGTGCCAGCAGCTTAGATCGGAGACAGGGGAACTATGGCTACACCTTC. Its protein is CASSLDRRQGNYGYTF.

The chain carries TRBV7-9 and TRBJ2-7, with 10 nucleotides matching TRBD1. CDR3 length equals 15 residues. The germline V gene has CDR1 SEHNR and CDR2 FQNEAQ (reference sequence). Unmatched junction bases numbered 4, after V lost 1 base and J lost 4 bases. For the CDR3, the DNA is TGTGCCAGCAGCTTAGGGGACAGGGGCCCGTACGAGCAGTACTTC. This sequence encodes CASSLGDRGPYEQYF.

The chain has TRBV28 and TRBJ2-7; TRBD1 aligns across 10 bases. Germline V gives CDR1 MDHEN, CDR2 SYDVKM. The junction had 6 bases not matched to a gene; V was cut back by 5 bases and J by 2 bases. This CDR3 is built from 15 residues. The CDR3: CASSPRTGGPYEQYF. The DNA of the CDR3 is TGTGCCAGCAGTCCTCGGACAGGGGGACCCTACGAGCAGTACTTC.

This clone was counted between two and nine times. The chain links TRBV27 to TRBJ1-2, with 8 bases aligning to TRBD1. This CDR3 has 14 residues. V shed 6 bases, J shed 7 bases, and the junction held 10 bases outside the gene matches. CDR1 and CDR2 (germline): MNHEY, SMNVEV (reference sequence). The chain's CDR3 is CASRATGDPAGYTF. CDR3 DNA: TGTGCCAGCAGAGCGACAGGGGATCCGGCTGGCTACACCTTC.

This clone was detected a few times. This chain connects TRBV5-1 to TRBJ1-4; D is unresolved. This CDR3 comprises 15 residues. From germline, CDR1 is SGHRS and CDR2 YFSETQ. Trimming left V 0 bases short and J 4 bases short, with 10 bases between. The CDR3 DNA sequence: TGCGCCAGCAGCTTGGACGCGCCGGTTAATGAAAAACTGTTTTTT. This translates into CASSLDAPVNEKLFF. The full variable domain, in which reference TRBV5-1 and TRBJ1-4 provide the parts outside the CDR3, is KAGVTQTPRYLIKTRGQQVTLSCSPISGHRSVSWYQQTPGQGLQFLFEYFSETQRNKGNFPGRFSGRQFSNSRSEMNVSTLELGDSALYLCASSLDAPVNEKLFFGSGTQLSVL.

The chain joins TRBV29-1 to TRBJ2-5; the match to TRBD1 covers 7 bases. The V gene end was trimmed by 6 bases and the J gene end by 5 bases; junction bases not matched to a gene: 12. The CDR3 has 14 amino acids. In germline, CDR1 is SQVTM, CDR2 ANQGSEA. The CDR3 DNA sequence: TGCAGCGTCCAAAGACAGGGACCCTGGGAGACCCAGTACTTC. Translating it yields CSVQRQGPWETQYF.

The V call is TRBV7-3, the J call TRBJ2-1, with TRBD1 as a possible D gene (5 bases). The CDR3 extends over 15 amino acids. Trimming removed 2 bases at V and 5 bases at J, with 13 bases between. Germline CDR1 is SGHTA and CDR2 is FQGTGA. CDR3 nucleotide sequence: TGTGCCAGCAGCTTACAGGGCTCTCCTAACAATGAGCAGTTCTTC. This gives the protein CASSLQGSPNNEQFF.

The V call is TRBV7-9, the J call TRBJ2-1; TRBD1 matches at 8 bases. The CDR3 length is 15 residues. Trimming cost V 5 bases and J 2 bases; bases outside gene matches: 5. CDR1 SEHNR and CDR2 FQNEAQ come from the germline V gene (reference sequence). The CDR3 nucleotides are TGTGCCAGCAGCCCTGACAGGGGAGCCTACAATGAGCAGTTCTTC. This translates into CASSPDRGAYNEQFF.

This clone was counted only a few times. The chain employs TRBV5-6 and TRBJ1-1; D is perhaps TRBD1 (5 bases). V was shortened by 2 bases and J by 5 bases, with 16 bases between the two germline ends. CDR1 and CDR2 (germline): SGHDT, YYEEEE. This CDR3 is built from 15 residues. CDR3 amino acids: CASSFTGPRWTEAFF. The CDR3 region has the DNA TGTGCCAGCAGCTTTACAGGCCCTAGGTGGACTGAAGCTTTCTTT.

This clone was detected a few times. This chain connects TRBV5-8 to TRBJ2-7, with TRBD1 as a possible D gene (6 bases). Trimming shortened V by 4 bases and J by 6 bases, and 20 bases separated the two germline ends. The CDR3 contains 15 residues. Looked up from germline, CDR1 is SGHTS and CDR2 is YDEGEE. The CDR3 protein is CASSRAGTLEGEQYF. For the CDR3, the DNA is TGTGCCAGCAGCCGGGCCGGGACATTAGAAGGCGAGCAGTACTTC.

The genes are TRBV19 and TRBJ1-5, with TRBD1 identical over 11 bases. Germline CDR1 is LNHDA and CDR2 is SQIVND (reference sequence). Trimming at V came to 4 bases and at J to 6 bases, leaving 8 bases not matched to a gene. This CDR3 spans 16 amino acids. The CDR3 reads CASSNSRTGGGQPQHF. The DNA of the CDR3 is TGTGCCAGTAGTAACAGTCGGACAGGGGGCGGTCAGCCCCAGCATTTT.

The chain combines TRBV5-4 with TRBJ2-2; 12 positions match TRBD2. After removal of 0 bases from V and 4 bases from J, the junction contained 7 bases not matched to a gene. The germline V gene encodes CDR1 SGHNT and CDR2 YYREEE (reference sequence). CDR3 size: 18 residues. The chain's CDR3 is CASSLGLAGESITGELFF. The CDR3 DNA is TGTGCCAGCAGCTTGGGACTAGCGGGAGAGTCTATCACCGGGGAGCTGTTTTTT.

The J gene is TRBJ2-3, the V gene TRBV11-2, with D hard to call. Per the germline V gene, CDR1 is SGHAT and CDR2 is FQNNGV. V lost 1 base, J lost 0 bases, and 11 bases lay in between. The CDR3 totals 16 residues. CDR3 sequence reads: CASSLGPGSSTDTQYF. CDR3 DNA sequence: TGTGCCAGCAGCTTAGGTCCAGGATCTAGCACAGATACGCAGTATTTT.

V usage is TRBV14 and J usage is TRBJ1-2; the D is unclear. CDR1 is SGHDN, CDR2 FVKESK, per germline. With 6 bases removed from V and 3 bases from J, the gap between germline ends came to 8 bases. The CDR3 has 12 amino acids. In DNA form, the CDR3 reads TGTGCCAGCAGTCGCGTCTACTATGGCTACACCTTC. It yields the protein CASSRVYYGYTF.

The CDR3 sequence is CASSLRATRGHTEAFF. The CDR3 nucleotides are TGTGCCAGCAGCTTACGTGCCACAAGGGGGCATACTGAAGCTTTCTTT. The chain has TRBV7-2 and TRBJ1-1, with 7 positions matching TRBD1. This CDR3 spans 16 amino acids. Germline V gene lookup returns CDR1 SGHTA and CDR2 FQGNSA. Trimming removed 2 bases from V and 5 bases from J; junction bases left unmatched: 11.

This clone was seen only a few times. The chain's CDR3 is CSATVRVPGNTIYF. The CDR3 DNA reads as TGCAGCGCTACGGTCCGGGTCCCGGGAAACACCATATATTTT. This chain links TRBV29-1 with TRBJ1-3; D unclear. Germline assignment: CDR1 SQVTM and CDR2 ANQGSEA. CDR3 size: 14 residues. V was pared by 7 bases and J by 4 bases, with 17 bases between. The full variable domain, in which reference TRBV29-1 and TRBJ1-3 provide the parts outside the CDR3, is SAVISQKPSRDICQRGTSLTIQCQVDSQVTMMFWYRQQPGQSLTLIATANQGSEATYESGFVIDKFPISRPNLTFSTLTVSNMSPEDSSIYLCSATVRVPGNTIYFGEGSWLTVV.

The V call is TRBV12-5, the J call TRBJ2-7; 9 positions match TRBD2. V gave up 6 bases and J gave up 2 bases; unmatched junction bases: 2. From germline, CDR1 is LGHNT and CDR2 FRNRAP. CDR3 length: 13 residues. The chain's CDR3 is CASGLAGTYEQYF. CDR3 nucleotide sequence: TGTGCTAGTGGCCTAGCGGGAACCTACGAGCAGTACTTC.

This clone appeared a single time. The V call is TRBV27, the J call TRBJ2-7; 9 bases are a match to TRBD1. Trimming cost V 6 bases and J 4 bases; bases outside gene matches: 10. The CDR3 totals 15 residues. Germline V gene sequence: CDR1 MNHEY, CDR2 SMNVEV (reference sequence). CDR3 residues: CASSRTGQGGYEQYF. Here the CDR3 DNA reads TGTGCCAGCAGCCGTACGGGACAGGGAGGGTACGAGCAGTACTTC.

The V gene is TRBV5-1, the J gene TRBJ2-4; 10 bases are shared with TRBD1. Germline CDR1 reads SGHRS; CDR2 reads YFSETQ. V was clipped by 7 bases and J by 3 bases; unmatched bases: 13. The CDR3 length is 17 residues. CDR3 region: CASGPTGGNGDKNIQYF. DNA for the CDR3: TGCGCCAGCGGACCGACAGGGGGCAATGGCGACAAAAACATTCAGTACTTC.

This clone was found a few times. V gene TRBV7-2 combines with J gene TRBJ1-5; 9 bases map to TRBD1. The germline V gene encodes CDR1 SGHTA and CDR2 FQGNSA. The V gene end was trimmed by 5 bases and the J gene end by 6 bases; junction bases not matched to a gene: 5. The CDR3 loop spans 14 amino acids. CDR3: CASSPDRGSQPQHF. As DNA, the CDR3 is TGTGCCAGCAGCCCGGACAGGGGAAGTCAGCCCCAGCATTTT. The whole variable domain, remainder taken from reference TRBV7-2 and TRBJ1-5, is GAGVSQSPSNKVTEKGKDVELRCDPISGHTALYWYRQSLGQGLEFLIYFQGNSAPDKSGLPSDRFSAERTGGSVSTLTIQRTQQEDSAVYLCASSPDRGSQPQHFGDGTRLSIL.